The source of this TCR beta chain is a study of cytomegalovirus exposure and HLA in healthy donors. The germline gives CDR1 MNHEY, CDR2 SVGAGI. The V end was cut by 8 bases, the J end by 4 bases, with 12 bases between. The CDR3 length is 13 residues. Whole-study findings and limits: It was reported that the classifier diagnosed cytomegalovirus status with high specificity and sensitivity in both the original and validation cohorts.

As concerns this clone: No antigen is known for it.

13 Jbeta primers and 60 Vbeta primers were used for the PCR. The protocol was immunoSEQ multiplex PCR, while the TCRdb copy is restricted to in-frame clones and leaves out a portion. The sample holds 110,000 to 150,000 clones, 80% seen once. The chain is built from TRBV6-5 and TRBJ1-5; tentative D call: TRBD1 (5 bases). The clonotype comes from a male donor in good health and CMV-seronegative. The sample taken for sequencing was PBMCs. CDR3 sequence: CASGAGKNQPQHF. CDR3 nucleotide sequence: TGTGCCAGCGGAGCAGGGAAGAATCAGCCCCAGCATTTT.